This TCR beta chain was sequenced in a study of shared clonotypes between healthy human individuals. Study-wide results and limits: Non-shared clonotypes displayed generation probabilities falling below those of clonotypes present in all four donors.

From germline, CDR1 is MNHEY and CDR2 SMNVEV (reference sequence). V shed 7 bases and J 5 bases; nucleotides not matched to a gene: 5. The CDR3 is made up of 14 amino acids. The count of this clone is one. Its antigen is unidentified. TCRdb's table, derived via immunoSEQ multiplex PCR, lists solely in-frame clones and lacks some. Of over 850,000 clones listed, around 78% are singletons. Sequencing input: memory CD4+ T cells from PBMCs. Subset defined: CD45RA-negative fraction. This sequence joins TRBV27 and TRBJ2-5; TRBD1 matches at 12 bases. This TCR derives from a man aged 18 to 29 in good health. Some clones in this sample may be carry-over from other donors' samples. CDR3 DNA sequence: TGTGCCAGCAAGGGACAGGGGGCGCGGGAGACCCAGTACTTC. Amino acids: CASKGQGARETQYF.